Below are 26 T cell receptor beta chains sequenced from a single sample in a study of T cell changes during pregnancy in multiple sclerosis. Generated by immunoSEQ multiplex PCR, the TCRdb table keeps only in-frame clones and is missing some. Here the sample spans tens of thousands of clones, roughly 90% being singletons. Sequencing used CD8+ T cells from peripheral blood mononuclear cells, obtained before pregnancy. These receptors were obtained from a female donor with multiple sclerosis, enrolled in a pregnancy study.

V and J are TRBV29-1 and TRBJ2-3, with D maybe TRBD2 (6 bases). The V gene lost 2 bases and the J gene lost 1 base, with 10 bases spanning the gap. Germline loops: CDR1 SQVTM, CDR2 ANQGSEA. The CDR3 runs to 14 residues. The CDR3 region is CSVEFWEGTDTQYF. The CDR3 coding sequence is TGCAGCGTTGAATTTTGGGAGGGCACAGATACGCAGTATTTT.

As DNA, the CDR3 is TGTGCCAGTAGTAACCTACTCCAGGGGGCAGATCAGCCCCAGCATTTT. Translating gives CASSNLLQGADQPQHF. The V call is TRBV19, the J call TRBJ1-5; 8 nucleotides line up with TRBD1. Losses at the gene ends were 4 bases for V and 5 bases for J; bases not matched to a gene: 10. The CDR3 is made up of 16 amino acids. CDR1 is LNHDA, CDR2 SQIVND, per germline (reference sequence). The full variable domain, in which reference TRBV19 and TRBJ1-5 provide the parts outside the CDR3, is DGGITQSPKYLFRKEGQNVTLSCEQNLNHDAMYWYRQDPGQGLRLIYYSQIVNDFQKGDIAEGYSVSREKKESFPLTVTSAQKNPTAFYLCASSNLLQGADQPQHFGDGTRLSIL.

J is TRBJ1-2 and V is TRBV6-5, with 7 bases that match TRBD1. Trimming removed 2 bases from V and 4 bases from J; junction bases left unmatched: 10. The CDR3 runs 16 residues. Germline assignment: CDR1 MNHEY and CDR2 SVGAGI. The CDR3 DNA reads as TGTGCCAGCAGTTACGCAGGGGGAGGACAGCTCTATGGCTACACCTTC. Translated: CASSYAGGGQLYGYTF.

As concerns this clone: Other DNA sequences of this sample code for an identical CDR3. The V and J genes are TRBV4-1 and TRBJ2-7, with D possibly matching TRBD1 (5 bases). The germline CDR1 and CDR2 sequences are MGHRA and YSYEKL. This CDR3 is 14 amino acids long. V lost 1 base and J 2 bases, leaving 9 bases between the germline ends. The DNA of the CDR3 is TGCGCCAGCAGCCAAGTAGCAGGGCCCTACGAGCAGTACTTC. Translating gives CASSQVAGPYEQYF.

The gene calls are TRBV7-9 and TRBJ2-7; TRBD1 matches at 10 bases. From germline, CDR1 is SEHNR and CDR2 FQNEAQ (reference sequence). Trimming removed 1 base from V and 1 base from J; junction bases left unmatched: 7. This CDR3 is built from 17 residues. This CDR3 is CASSLDSGQGVSYEQYF. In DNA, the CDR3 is TGTGCCAGCAGCTTAGACTCCGGACAGGGGGTATCCTACGAGCAGTACTTC.

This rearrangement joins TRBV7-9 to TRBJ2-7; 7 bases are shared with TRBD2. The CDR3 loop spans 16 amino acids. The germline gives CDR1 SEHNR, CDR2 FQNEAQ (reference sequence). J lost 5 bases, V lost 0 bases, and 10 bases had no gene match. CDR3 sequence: CASSLARGGTFHEQYF. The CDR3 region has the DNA TGTGCCAGCAGCTTAGCCCGGGGAGGGACGTTCCACGAGCAGTACTTC. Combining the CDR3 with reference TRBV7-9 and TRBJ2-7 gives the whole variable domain DTGVSQNPRHKITKRGQNVTFRCDPISEHNRLYWYRQTLGQGPEFLTYFQNEAQLEKSRLLSDRFSAERPKGSFSTLEIQRTEQGDSAMYLCASSLARGGTFHEQYFGPGTRLTVT.

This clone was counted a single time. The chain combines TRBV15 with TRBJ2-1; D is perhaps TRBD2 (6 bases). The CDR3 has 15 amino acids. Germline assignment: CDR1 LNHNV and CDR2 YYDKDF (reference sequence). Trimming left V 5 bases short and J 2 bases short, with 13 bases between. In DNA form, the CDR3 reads TGTGCCACCAGCCCCGTGGCGGGGACCTACAATGAGCAGTTCTTC. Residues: CATSPVAGTYNEQFF.

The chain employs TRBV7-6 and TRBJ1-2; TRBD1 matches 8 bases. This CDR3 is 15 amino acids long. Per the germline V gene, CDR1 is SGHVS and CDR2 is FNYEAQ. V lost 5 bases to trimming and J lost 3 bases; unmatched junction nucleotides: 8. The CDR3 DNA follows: TGTGCCAGCAGCCCGTCGACAGGGGCGGACTATGGCTACACCTTC. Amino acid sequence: CASSPSTGADYGYTF.

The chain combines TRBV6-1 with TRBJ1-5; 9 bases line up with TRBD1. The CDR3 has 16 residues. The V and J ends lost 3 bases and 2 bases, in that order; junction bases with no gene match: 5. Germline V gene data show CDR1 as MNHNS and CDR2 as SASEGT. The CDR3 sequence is CASSDEGQGGNQPQHF. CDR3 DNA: TGTGCCAGCAGTGATGAGGGACAGGGAGGCAATCAGCCCCAGCATTTT.

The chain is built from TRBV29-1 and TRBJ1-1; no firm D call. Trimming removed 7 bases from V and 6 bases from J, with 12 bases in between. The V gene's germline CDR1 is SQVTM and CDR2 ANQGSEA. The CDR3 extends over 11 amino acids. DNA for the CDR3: TGCAGCGGGTCAATTCCAGCTGAAGCTTTCTTT. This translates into CSGSIPAEAFF.

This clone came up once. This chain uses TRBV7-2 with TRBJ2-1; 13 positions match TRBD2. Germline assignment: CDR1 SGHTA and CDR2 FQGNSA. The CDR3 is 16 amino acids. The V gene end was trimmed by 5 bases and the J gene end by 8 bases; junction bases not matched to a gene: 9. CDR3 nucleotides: TGTGCCAGCAGCATCACTAGCGGGGGGGCGGGGGATGAGCAGTTCTTC. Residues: CASSITSGGAGDEQFF.

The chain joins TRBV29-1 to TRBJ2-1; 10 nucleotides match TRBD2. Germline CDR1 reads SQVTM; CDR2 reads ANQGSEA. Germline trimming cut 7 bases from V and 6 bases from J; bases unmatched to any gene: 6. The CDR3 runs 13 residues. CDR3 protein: CSGHLAGVNEQFF. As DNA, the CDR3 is TGCAGCGGACATCTAGCGGGGGTCAATGAGCAGTTCTTC.

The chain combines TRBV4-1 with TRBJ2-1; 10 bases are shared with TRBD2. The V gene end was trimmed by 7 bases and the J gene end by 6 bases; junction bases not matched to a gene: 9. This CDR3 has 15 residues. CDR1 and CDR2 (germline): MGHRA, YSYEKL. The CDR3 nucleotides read TGCGCCAGCAACTCAGTAGCGGGGGGATCCAATGAGCAGTTCTTC. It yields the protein CASNSVAGGSNEQFF.

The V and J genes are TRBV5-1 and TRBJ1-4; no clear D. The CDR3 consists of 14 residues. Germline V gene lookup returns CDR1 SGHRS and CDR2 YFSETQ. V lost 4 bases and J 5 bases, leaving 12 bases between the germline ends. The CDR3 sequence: CASSLNYVNEKLFF. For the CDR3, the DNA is TGCGCCAGCAGCCTTAACTACGTCAATGAAAAACTGTTTTTT.

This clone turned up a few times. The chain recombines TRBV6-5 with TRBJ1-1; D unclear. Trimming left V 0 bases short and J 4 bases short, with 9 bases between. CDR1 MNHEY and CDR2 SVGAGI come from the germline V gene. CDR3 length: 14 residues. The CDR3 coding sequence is TGTGCCAGCAGTTACTCTTCAGGATCCACTGAAGCTTTCTTT. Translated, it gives CASSYSSGSTEAFF.

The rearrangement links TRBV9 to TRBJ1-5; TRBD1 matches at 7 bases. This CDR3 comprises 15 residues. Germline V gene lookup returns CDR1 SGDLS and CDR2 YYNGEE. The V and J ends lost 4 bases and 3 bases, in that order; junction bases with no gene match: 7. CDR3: CASSYTTGYNQPQHF. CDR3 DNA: TGTGCCAGCAGCTACACGACAGGGTACAATCAGCCCCAGCATTTT. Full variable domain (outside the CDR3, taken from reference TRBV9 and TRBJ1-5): DSGVTQTPKHLITATGQRVTLRCSPRSGDLSVYWYQQSLDQGLQFLIQYYNGEERAKGNILERFSAQQFPDLHSELNLSSLELGDSALYFCASSYTTGYNQPQHFGDGTRLSIL.

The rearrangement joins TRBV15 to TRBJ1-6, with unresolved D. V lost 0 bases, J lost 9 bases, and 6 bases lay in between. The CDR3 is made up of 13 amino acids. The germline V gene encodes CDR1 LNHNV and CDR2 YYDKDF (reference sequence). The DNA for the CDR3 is TGTGCCACCAGCAGAGATCTCGGTTCACCCCTCCACTTT. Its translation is CATSRDLGSPLHF. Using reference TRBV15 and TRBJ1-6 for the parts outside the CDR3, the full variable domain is DAMVIQNPRYQVTQFGKPVTLSCSQTLNHNVMYWYQQKSSQAPKLLFHYYDKDFNNEADTPDNFQSRRPNTSFCFLDIRSPGLGDTAMYLCATSRDLGSPLHFGNGTRLTVT.

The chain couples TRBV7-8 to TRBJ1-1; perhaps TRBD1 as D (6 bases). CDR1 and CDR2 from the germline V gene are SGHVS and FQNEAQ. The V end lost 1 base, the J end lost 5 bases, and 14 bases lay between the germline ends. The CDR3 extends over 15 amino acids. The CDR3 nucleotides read TGTGCCAGCAGCTTAGGAACAGGGTCGGGGACTGAAGCTTTCTTT. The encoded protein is CASSLGTGSGTEAFF. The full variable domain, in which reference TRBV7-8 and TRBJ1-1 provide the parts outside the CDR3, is GAGVSQSPRYKVAKRGQDVALRCDPISGHVSLFWYQQALGQGPEFLTYFQNEAQLDKSGLPSDRFFAERPEGSVSTLKIQRTQQEDSAVYLCASSLGTGSGTEAFFGQGTRLTVV.

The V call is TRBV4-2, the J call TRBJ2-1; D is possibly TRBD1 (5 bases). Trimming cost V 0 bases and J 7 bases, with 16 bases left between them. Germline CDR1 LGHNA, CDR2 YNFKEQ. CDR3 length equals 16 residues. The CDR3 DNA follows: TGTGCCAGCAGCCAAGAAGGTCTAGGGGTGAGTAATGAGCAGTTCTTC. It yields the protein CASSQEGLGVSNEQFF.

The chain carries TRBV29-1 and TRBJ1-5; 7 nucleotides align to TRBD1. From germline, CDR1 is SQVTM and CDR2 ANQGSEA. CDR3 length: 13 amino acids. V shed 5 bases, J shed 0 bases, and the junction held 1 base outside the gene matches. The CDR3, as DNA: TGCAGCGTTACAGGGGATAGCAATCAGCCCCAGCATTTT. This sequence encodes CSVTGDSNQPQHF.

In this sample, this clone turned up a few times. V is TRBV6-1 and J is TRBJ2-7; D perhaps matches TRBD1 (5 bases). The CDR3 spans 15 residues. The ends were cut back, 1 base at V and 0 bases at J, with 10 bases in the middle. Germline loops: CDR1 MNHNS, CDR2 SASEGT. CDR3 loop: CASSEGQGSSYEQYF. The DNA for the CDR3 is TGTGCCAGCAGTGAAGGGCAGGGAAGCTCCTACGAGCAGTACTTC.

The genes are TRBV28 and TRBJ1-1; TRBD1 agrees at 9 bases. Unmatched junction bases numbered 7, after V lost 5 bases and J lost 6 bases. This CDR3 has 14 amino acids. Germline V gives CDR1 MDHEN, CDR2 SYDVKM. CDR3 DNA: TGTGCCAGCAGTCCGCGACAGGGGGTGGCTGAAGCTTTCTTT. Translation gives CASSPRQGVAEAFF.

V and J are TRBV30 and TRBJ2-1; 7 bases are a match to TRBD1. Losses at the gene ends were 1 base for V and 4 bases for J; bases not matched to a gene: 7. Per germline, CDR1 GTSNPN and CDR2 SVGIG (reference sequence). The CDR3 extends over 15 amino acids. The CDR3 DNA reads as TGTGCCTGGAGTGAAGGGGGCAGACAGTACAATGAGCAGTTCTTC. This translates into CAWSEGGRQYNEQFF. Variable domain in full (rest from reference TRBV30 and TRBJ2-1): SQTIHQWPATLVQPVGSPLSLECTVEGTSNPNLYWYRQAAGRGLQLLFYSVGIGQISSEVPQNLSASRPQDRQFILSSKKLLLSDSGFYLCAWSEGGRQYNEQFFGPGTRLTVL.

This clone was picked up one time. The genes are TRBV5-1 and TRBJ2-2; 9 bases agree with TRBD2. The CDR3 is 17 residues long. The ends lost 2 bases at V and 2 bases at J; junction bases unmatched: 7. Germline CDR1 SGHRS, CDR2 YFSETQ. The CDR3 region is CASSFDLSGGNTGELFF. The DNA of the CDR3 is TGCGCCAGCAGCTTTGATCTTAGCGGGGGCAACACCGGGGAGCTGTTTTTT.

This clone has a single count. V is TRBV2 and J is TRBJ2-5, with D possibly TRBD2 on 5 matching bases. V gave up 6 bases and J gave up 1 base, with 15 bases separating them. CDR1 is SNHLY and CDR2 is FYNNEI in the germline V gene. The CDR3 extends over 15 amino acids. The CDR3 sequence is CASRQRTGFQETQYF. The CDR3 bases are TGTGCCAGCAGGCAAAGGACGGGGTTCCAAGAGACCCAGTACTTC.

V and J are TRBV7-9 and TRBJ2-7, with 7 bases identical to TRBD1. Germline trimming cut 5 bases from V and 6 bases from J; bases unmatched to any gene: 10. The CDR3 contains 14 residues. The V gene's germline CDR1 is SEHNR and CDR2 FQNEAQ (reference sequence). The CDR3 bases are TGTGCCAGCAGCGCCCGACAGGGTCCGGGCGAGCAGTACTTC. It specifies CASSARQGPGEQYF.